This T cell receptor beta chain was recorded in a study of T cell responses to AZD1222 COVID-19 vaccine. Study at large: Pooling of second doses given at about 4 or about 12 weeks was done. Study observations and caveats: Reports indicate that nearly half of spike-specific TCRs are directed at unmutated variant regions. Seropositivity was recorded at baseline in only 6 or 7 AZD1222 recipients. There were mostly white British donors and more females than males, and clonal diversity was possibly underestimated.

A remark on this clone: Its antigen is still unknown.

The table came from immunoSEQ multiplex PCR; TCRdb's copy has only in-frame clones and leaves some out. The data contain some 96,000 clones, 85% to 95% of them singletons. Sequencing used peripheral blood, obtained on day 0 of AZD1222 vaccination. The sequence derives from an adult in good health.

DNA for the CDR3: TGTGCCAGCAGCCAGCAATCGTCCTACAATGAGCAGTTCTTC. It is translated as CASSQQSSYNEQFF. The gene calls are TRBV14 and TRBJ2-1; D is ambiguous. V lost 3 bases, J lost 1 base, and 7 bases lay in between. The CDR3 is 14 amino acids. In germline, CDR1 is SGHDN, CDR2 FVKESK. The full variable domain, its missing parts supplied by reference TRBV14 and TRBJ2-1, is EAGVTQFPSHSVIEKGQTVTLRCDPISGHDNLYWYRRVMGKEIKFLLHFVKESKQDESGMPNNRFLAERTGGTYSTLKVQPAELEDSGVYFCASSQQSSYNEQFFGPGTRLTVL.